The subject of this entry is one T cell receptor beta chain. Its antigen is still unknown. No base qualities exist here, and no much larger clone lies one base off it. Based on the germline V gene, the CDR1 and CDR2 sequences are SQVTM and ANQGSEA. V is pruned by 6 bases and J by 5 bases, leaving 2 bases of the junction without a gene match. Counted from cysteine to phenylalanine, this CDR3 has 11 amino acids. The kept DNA is CDR3 alone, 33 bases in frame from the first base. Each collaborating institution followed its own protocols to collect whole blood in K2EDTA tubes. For TCRbeta analysis, collaborators shipped samples as frozen whole blood, isolated PBMCs, or DNA extracted from either of those sample types. This sample is drawn from a study of blood T cell repertoires in COVID-19 (dated by TCRdb to the early 2020s). Study-level background: Samples from collaborators originated in the United States, Italy and Spain and spanned both the acute and convalescent phases of COVID-19. A freely available public database, intended as a resource for researchers studying the immune response to SARS-CoV-2, is where the repertoires were released. Subjects who had been exposed to COVID-19, were actively infected with it, or had recovered from it provided the deeply sampled blood TCRbeta repertoires that made up the dataset. Nearly every sample came with metadata listing a de-identified subject ID, COVID-19 status, age in years and sex. Where HLA class I and class II types were available, the types were taken from metadata supplied by the sample provider, not from assay-based typing. The material from the prospective study consisted of cDNA or gDNA derived from T cells, B-cell-depleted T cells, or PBMCs. The samples were drawn from two sources: the first 160 participants of the ongoing ImmuneRACE study, and 950 to 1,500 subjects contributed by 6 global collaborators.

The study at large found these results: Clinical and demographic metadata were provided uncurated, with the amount varying by source and participant.

The immunoSEQ Assay, a bias-controlled multiplex PCR, was used to amplify TCRbeta CDR3 regions from genomic DNA. As for the original processing: The number of nucleated cells in each sample was estimated by amplification of reference gene primers within the assay. Sequence reads were collapsed and filtered to measure the absolute abundance of every unique TCRbeta CDR3 rearrangement. Productive Simpson clonality was computed per sample as the square root of Simpson's diversity index over productive rearrangements. Held by TCRdb, this immuneACCESS table contains in-frame sequences only and omits some clones. Under half of the omission traces to an unresolved V gene where checked; the cause of the rest is unknown. D and trimming come from the DNA, and the V and J calls and clone size come from that table. This sample holds 150,000 to 200,000 clones; around 88% were observed only once. Over 4.5% of the sample goes to the ten largest clones.

This sequence uses TRBV29-1 and TRBJ2-7, with TRBD1 matching 9 junction bases. This TCR came from a human donor in a cohort sampled during active COVID-19. The sequenced sample consisted of peripheral blood. The nucleotide sequence reads as follows: TGCAGCGTGGGGACAGGGCACGAGCAGTACTTC. Translated, this is CSVGTGHEQYF.